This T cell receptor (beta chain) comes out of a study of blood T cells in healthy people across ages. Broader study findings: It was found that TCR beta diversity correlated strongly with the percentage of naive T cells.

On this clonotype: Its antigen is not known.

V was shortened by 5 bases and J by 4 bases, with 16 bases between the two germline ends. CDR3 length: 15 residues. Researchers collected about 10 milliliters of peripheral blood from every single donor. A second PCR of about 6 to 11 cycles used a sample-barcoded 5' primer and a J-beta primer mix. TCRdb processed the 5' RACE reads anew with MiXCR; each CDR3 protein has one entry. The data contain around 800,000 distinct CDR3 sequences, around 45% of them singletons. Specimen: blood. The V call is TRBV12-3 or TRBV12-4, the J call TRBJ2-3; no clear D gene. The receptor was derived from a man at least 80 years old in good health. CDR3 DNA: TGTGCCAGCAGTAACCAAAGACCGGGCGCAGATACGCAGTATTTT. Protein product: CASSNQRPGADTQYF.